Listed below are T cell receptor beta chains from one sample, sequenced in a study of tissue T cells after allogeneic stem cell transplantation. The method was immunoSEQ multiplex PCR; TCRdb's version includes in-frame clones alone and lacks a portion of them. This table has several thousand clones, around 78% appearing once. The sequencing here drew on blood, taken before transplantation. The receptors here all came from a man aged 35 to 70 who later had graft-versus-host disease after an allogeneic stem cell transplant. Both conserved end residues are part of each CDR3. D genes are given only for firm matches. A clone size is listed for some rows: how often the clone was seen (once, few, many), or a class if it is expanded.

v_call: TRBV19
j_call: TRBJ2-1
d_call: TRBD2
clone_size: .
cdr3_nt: TGTGCCAGTAGTATAAGGTGGGGGGGTCCCAATGAGCAGTTCTTC
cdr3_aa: CASSIRWGGPNEQFF

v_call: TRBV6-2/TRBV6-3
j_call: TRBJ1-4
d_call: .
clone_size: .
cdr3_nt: TGTGCCAGCAGTCAGGGCTCTGAAAAACTGTTTTTT
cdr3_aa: CASSQGSEKLFF

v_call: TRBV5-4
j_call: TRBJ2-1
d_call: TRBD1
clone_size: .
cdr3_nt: TGTGCCAGCAGCCCAGACAGGGTATCCTACAATGAGCAGTTCTTC
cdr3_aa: CASSPDRVSYNEQFF

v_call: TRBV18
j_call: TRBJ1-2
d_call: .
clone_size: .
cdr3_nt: TGTGCCAGCTCACCACGATCGCAGGGCCCGTATGGCTACACCTTC
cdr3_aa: CASSPRSQGPYGYTF

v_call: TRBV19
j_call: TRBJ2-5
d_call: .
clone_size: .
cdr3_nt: TGTGCCAGTAGTATTCAAGAGACCCAGTACTTC
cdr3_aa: CASSIQETQYF

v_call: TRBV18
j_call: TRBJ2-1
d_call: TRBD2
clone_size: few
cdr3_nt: TGTGCCAGCTCGCGGGGACTAGCGGGATCCGACAATGAGCAGTTCTTC
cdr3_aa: CASSRGLAGSDNEQFF

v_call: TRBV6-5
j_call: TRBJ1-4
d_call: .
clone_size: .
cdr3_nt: TGTGCCAGCAGGTCGGCGCACGAAAAACTGTTTTTT
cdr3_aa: CASRSAHEKLFF

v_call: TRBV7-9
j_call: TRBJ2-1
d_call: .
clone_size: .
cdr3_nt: TGTGCCAGCAGCGCCCAGGGGACTCAGGGCAATGAGCAGTTCTTC
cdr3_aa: CASSAQGTQGNEQFF

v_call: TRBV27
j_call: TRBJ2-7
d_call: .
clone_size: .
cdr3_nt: TGTGCCAGCAGGGGGCCGGGGGCGCACCTCTACGAGCAGTACTTC
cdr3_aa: CASRGPGAHLYEQYF

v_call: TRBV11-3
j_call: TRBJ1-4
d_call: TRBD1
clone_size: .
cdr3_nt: TGTGCCAGCAGCTACTCCGGGACAGGGAATGAAAAACTGTTTTTT
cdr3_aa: CASSYSGTGNEKLFF

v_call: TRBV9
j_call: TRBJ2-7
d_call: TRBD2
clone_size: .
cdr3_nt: TGTGCCAGCAGCGTAGCTAGCGGCTCCTACGAGCAGTACTTC
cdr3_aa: CASSVASGSYEQYF

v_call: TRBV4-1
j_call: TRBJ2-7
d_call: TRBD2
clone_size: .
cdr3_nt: TGCGCCAGCAGCCCTGGGAGGGTAAACCCCCCCTACGAGCAGTACTTC
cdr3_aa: CASSPGRVNPPYEQYF

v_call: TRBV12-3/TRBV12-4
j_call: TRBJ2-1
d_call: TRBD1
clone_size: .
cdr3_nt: TGTGCCAGCACCCAGGACAGGGGAAATGAGCAGTTCTTC
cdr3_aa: CASTQDRGNEQFF

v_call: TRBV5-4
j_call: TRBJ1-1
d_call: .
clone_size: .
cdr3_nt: TGTGCCAGCAGCTCAGGTGGGTGGGGGAGGACTGAAGCTTTCTTT
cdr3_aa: CASSSGGWGRTEAFF

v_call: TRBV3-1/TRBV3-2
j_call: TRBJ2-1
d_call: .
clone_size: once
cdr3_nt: TGTGCCAGCAGCCAACTCCCCCGATTGGGGAGCTCCTACAATGAGCAGTTCTTC
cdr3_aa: CASSQLPRLGSSYNEQFF

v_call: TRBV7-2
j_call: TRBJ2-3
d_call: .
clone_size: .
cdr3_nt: TGTGCCAGCAGCTTGAACTCCCCTAGCACAGATACGCAGTATTTT
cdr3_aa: CASSLNSPSTDTQYF

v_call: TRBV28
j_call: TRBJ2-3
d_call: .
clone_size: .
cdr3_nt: TGTGCCAGCAGTTCGAGCTTATCGGTTAGCGGAGACACAGATACGCAGTATTTT
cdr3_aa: CASSSSLSVSGDTDTQYF

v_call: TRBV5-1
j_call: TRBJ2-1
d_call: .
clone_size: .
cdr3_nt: TGCGCCAGCAGCTTGGCCGAAGGCAGGGTGGGCAATGAGCAGTTCTTC
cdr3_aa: CASSLAEGRVGNEQFF

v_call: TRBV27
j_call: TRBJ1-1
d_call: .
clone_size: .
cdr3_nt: TGTGCCAGCAGGGCGGGACGGTGGAACACTGAAGCTTTCTTT
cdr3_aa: CASRAGRWNTEAFF

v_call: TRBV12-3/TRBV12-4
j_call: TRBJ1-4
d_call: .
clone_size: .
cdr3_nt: TGTGCCAGCGACCGGGGGATGGGAGAAAAACTGTTTTTT
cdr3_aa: CASDRGMGEKLFF

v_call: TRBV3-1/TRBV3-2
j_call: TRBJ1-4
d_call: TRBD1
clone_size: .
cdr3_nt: TGTGCCAGCAGCCCCCGACAGGGGGTTGGTGAAAAACTGTTTTTT
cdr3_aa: CASSPRQGVGEKLFF

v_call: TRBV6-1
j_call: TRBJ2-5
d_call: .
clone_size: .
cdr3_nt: TGTGCCAGCAGTGAGGCGCATCAGACCCAAGAGACCCAGTACTTC
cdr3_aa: CASSEAHQTQETQYF

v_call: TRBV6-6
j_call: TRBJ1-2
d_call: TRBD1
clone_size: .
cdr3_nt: TGTGCCAGCAGGTCCGGGACAGGGTCTCTTTATGGCTACACCTTC
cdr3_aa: CASRSGTGSLYGYTF

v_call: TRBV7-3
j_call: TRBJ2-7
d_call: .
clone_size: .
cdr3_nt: TGTGCCAGCAGCCAGGCTGGGGGCAAGGACGAGCAGTACTTC
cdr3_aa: CASSQAGGKDEQYF

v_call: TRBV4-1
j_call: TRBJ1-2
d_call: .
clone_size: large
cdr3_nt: TGCGCCAGCAGCCATGGCCTTTCTGGCTACACCTTC
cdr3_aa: CASSHGLSGYTF

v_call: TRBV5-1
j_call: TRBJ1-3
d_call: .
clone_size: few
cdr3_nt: TGCGCCAGCAGCACTTACGGGACATTTGGAAACACCATATATTTT
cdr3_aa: CASSTYGTFGNTIYF

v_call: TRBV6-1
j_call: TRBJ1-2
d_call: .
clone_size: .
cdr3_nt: TGTGCCAGCAGTGACAGGCGGACTAACTATGGCTACACCTTC
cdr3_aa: CASSDRRTNYGYTF

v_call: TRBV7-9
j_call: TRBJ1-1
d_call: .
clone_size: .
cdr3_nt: TGTGCCAGCCGGGGGCAGGACACTGAAGCTTTCTTT
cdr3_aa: CASRGQDTEAFF

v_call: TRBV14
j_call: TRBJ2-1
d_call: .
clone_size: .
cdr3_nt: TGTGCCAGCAGCCAGACATACTACAATGAGCAGTTCTTC
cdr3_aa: CASSQTYYNEQFF

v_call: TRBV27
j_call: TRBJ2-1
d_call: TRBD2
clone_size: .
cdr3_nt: TGTGCCAGCAGTTCTTACCCGGGACTAGCGGGAGGTAGTTTGTACAATGAGCAGTTCTTC
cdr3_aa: CASSSYPGLAGGSLYNEQFF

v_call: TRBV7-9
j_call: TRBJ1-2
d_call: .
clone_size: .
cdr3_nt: TGTGCCAGCAGCCTCGGGGGAGAGGGCGAAAGCACCTTC
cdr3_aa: CASSLGGEGESTF

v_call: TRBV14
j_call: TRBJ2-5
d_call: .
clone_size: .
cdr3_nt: TGTGCCAGCAGCCAAGTATCGTCCAGGGAACAAGAGACCCAGTACTTC
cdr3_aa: CASSQVSSREQETQYF

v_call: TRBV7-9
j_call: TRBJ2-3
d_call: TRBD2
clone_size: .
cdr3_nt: TGTGCCAGCAGCTTGGGACTAGCGGGAGCAGATACGCAGTATTTT
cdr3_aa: CASSLGLAGADTQYF

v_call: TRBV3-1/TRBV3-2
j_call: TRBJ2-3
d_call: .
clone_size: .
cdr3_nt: TGTGCCAGCAGCCTCCCCGGGGGTAATACGCAGTATTTT
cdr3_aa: CASSLPGGNTQYF

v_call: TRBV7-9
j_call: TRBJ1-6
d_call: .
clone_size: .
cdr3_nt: TGTGCCAGCAGTTGGGACATTAATTCACCCCTCCACTTT
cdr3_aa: CASSWDINSPLHF

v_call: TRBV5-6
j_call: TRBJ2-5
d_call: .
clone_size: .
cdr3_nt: TGTGCCAGCAATGAAAGGGGGGCGGGAGAGACCCAGTACTTC
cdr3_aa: CASNERGAGETQYF

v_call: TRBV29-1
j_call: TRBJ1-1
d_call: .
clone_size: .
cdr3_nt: TGCAGCGTTGACCCGGACAGACGCACTGAAGCTTTCTTT
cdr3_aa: CSVDPDRRTEAFF

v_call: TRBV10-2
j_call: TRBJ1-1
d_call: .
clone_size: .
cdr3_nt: TGCGCCAGCAGTGAGAGGGACCGAGGGGTGAACACTGAAGCTTTCTTT
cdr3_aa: CASSERDRGVNTEAFF

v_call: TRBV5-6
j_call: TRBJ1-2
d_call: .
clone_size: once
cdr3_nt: TGTGCCAGCAGCTTGGGCAGTTCTATCTATGGCTACACCTTC
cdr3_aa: CASSLGSSIYGYTF

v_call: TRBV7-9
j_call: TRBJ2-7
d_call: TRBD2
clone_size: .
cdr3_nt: TGTGCCAGCAGTCCCGGGCGGGGGGGAATCTACGAGCAGTACTTC
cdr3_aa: CASSPGRGGIYEQYF

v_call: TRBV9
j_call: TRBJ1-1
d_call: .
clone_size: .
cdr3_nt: TGTGCCAGCAGCGTAGACCAGGGTGGGAACACTGAAGCTTTCTTT
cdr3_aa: CASSVDQGGNTEAFF

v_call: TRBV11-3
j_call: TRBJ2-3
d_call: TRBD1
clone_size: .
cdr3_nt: TGTGCCAGCAGCCCCGGGGACAGCTCCACAGATACGCAGTATTTT
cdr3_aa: CASSPGDSSTDTQYF

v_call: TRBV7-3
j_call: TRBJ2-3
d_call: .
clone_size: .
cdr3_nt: TGTGCCAGCAGCTTAACTAGTATGGTGAGCACAGATACGCAGTATTTT
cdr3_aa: CASSLTSMVSTDTQYF

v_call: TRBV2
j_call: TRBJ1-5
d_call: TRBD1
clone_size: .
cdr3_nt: TGTGCCAGCACGGGACAGGGTGTTCAGCCCCAGCATTTT
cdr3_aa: CASTGQGVQPQHF

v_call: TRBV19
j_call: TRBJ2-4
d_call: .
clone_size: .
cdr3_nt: TGTGCCAGTAGTATAGTTGAGGGGTATGGCAAAAACATTCAGTACTTC
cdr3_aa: CASSIVEGYGKNIQYF

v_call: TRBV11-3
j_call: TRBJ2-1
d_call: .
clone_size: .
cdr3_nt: TGTGCCAGCACCCAGGGGACGGACGAATACAATGAGCAGTTCTTC
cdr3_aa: CASTQGTDEYNEQFF

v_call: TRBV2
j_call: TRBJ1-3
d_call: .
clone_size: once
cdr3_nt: TGTGCCAGCAGGGGAGTAGGGAGGGACCCTGGAAACACCATATATTTT
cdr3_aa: CASRGVGRDPGNTIYF

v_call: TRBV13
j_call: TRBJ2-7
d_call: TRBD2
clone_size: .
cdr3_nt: TGTGCCAGCAGCTTACGGGAGGGACTAGCCTACGAGCAGTACTTC
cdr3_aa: CASSLREGLAYEQYF

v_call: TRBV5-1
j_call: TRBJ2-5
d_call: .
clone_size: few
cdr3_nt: TGCGCCAGCAGCTTGGTTGGCCAAACGAGGACGGAGACCCAGTACTTC
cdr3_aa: CASSLVGQTRTETQYF

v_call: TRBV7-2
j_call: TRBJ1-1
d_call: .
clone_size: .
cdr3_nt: TGTGCCAGCAGTTGGGGGGAAGGCCTGAACACTGAAGCTTTCTTT
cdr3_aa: CASSWGEGLNTEAFF

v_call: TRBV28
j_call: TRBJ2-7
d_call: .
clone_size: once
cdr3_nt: TGTGCCAGCAGGGTAACCTTGGGCGAGCAGTACTTC
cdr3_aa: CASRVTLGEQYF

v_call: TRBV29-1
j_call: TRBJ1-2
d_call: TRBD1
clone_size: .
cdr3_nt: TGCAGCGCACCGGGACAGGGGGTCCATGGCTACACCTTC
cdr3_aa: CSAPGQGVHGYTF

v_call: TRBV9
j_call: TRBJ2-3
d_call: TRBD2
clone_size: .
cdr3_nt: TGTGCCAGCAGCCCTGGACTAGCGGGAGAATATACGCAGTATTTT
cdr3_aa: CASSPGLAGEYTQYF

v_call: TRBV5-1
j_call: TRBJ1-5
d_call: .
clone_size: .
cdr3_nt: TGCGCCAGCAGCTTGGACAGCTTAAGCAATCAGCCCCAGCATTTT
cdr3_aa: CASSLDSLSNQPQHF

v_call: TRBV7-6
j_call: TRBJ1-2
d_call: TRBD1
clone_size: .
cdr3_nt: TGTGCCAGCAGCTTAGGGCAGGGGGCTCGAGGCTACACCTTC
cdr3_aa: CASSLGQGARGYTF

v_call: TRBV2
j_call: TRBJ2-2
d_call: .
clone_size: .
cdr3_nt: TGTGCCAGCAACCTATTACCGACCGGGGAGCTGTTTTTT
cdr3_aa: CASNLLPTGELFF

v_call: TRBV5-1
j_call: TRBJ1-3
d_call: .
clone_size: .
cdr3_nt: TGCGCCAGCAGCTTGGGAGAAAGGGGCACCATATATTTT
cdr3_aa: CASSLGERGTIYF

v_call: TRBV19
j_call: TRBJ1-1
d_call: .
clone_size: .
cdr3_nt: TGTGCCAGTAGTCCCCTTAGACCTGAAGCTTTCTTT
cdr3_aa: CASSPLRPEAFF

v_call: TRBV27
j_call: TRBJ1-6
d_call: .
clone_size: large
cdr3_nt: TGTGCCAGCAGTGAGGGGAACTATAATTCACCCCTCCACTTT
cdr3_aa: CASSEGNYNSPLHF